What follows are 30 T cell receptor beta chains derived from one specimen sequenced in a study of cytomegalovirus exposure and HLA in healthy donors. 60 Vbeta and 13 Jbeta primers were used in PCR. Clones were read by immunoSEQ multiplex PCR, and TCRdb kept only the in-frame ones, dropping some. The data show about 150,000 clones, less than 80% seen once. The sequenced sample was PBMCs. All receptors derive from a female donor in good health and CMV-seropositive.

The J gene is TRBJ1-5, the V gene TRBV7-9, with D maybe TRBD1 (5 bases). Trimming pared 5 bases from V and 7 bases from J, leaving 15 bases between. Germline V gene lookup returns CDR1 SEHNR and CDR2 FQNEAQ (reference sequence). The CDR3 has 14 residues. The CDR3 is CASSHSTGNQPQHF. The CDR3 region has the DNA TGTGCCAGCAGCCATAGTACAGGTAACCAGCCCCAGCATTTT.

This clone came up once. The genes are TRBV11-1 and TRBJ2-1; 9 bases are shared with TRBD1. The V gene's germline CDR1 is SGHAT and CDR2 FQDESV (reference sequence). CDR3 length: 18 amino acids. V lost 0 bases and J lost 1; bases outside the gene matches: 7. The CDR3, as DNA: TGTGCCAGCAGCTTAGCGTCCGGGACAGGGAAATCCTACAATGAGCAGTTCTTC. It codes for CASSLASGTGKSYNEQFF. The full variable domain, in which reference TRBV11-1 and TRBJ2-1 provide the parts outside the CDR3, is EAEVAQSPRYKITEKSQAVAFWCDPISGHATLYWYRQILGQGPELLVQFQDESVVDDSQLPKDRFSAERLKGVDSTLKIQPAELGDSAMYLCASSLASGTGKSYNEQFFGPGTRLTVL.

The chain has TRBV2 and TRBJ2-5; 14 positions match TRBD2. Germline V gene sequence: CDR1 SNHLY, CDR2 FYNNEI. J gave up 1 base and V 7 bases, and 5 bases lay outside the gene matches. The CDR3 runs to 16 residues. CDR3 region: CASIQGLAGVQETQYF. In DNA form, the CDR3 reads TGTGCCAGCATTCAGGGACTAGCGGGAGTCCAAGAGACCCAGTACTTC.

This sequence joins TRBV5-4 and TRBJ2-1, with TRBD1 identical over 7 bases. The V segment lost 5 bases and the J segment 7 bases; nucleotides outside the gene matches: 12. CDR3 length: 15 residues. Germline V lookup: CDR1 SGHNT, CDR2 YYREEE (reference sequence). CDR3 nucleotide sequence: TGTGCCAGCAGTCTGATGGACAGGAACCTTAATGAGCAGTTCTTC. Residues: CASSLMDRNLNEQFF. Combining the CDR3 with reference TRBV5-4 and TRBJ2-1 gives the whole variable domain ETGVTQSPTHLIKTRGQQVTLRCSSQSGHNTVSWYQQALGQGPQFIFQYYREEENGRGNFPPRFSGLQFPNYSSELNVNALELDDSALYLCASSLMDRNLNEQFFGPGTRLTVL.

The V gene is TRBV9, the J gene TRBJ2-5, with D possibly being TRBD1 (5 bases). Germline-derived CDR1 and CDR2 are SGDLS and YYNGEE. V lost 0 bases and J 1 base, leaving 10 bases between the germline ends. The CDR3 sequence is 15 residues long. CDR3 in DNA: TGTGCCAGCAGCGTAGCTCCAGGGCCCCAAGAGACCCAGTACTTC. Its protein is CASSVAPGPQETQYF.

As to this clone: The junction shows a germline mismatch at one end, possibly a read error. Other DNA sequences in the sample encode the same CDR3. Written as DNA, the CDR3 is TGTGCCAGCAGACGGCTAGCGGGGGACACTGGGGAGCTGTTTTTT. It translates to CASRRLAGDTGELFF. The V call is TRBV2, the J call TRBJ2-2; 10 positions agree with TRBD2. In germline, CDR1 is SNHLY, CDR2 FYNNEI. This CDR3 is 15 amino acids long.

In nucleotides, the CDR3 is TGTGCCAGCACAGGAAACACTGAAGCTTTCTTT. It encodes CASTGNTEAFF. The chain has TRBV28 and TRBJ1-1; no reliable D call. The germline gives CDR1 MDHEN, CDR2 SYDVKM. Trimming removed 7 bases at V and 2 bases at J, with 5 bases between. This CDR3 contains 11 residues.

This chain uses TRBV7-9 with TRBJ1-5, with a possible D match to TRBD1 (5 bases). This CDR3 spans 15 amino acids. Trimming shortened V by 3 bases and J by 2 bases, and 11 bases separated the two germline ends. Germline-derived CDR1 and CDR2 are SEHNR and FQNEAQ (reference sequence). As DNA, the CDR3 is TGTGCCAGCAGCTTCTACGGGGGAGGCAATCAGCCCCAGCATTTT. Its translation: CASSFYGGGNQPQHF.

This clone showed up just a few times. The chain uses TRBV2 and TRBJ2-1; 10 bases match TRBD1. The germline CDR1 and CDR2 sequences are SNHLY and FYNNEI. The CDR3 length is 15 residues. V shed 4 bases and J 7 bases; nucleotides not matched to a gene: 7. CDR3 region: CASSAGQGPRNEQFF. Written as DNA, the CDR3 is TGTGCCAGCAGTGCGGGACAGGGGCCTCGGAATGAGCAGTTCTTC.

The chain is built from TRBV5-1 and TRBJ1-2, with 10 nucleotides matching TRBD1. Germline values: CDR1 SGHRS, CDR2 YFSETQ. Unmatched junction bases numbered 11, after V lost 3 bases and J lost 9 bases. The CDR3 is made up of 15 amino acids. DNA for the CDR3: TGCGCCAGCAGCTCAGGGGACAGGGGCCGCCTTAGCTACACCTTC. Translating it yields CASSSGDRGRLSYTF.

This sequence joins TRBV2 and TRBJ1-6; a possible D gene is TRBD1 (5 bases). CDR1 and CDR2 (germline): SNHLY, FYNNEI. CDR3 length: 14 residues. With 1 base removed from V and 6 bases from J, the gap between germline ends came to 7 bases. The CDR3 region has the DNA TGTGCCAGCAGTGAAGGGGGCGCTAATTCACCCCTCCACTTT. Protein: CASSEGGANSPLHF.

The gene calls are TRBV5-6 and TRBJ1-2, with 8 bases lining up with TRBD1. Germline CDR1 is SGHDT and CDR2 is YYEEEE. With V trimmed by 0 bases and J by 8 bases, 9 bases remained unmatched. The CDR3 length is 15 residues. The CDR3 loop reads CASSLGRTGLRGYTF. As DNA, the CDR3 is TGTGCCAGCAGCTTGGGCAGGACAGGGTTGAGAGGCTACACCTTC.

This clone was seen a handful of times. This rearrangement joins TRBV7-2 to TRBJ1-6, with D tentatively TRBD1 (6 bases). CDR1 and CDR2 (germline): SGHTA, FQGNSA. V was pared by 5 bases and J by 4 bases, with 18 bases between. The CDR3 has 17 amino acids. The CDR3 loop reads CASSQGVTGLYNSPLHF. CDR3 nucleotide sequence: TGTGCCAGCAGCCAAGGGGTGACAGGTCTTTATAATTCACCCCTCCACTTT.

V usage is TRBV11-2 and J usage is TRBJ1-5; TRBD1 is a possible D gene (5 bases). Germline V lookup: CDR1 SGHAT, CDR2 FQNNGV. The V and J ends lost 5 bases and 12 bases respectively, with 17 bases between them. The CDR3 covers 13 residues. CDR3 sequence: CASSPNRQTVQHF. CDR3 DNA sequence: TGTGCCAGCAGCCCAAATCGACAGACCGTCCAGCATTTT. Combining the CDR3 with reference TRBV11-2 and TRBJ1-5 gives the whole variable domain EAGVAQSPRYKIIEKRQSVAFWCNPISGHATLYWYQQILGQGPKLLIQFQNNGVVDDSQLPKDRFSAERLKGVDSTLKIQPAKLEDSAVYLCASSPNRQTVQHFGDGTRLSIL.

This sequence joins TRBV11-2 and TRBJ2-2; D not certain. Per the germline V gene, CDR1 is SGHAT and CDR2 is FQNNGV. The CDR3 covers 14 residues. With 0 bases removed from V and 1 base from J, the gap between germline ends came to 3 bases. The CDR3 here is CASSLDRNTGELFF. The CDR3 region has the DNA TGTGCCAGCAGCTTAGACAGGAACACCGGGGAGCTGTTTTTT.

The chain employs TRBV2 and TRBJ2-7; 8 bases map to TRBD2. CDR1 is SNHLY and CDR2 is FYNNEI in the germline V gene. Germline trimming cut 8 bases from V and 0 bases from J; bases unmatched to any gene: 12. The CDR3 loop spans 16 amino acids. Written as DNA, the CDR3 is TGTGCCAGCGAGGCTCTAGCGGGCCCGAGCTCCTACGAGCAGTACTTC. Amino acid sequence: CASEALAGPSSYEQYF. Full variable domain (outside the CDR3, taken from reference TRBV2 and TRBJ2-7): EPEVTQTPSHQVTQMGQEVILRCVPISNHLYFYWYRQILGQKVEFLVSFYNNEISEKSEIFDDQFSVERPDGSNFTLKIRSTKLEDSAMYFCASEALAGPSSYEQYFGPGTRLTVT.

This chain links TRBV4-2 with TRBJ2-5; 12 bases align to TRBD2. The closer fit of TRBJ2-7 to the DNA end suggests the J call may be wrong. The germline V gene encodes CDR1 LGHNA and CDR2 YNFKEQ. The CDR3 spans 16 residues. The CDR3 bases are TGTGCCAGCAGCCCATTGACTAGCGGGGGAGCCTACGAGCAGTACTTC. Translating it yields CASSPLTSGGAYEQYF.

CDR3 coding DNA: TGCGCCAGCAGCCAAGTTGTCTCCGGGACAGGGCACTACGAGCAGTACTTC. Amino acids: CASSQVVSGTGHYEQYF. V and J are TRBV4-1 and TRBJ2-7, with TRBD1 matching over 9 bases. J lost 3 bases, V lost 1 base, and 10 bases had no gene match. CDR3 length: 17 residues. Germline-derived CDR1 and CDR2 are MGHRA and YSYEKL.

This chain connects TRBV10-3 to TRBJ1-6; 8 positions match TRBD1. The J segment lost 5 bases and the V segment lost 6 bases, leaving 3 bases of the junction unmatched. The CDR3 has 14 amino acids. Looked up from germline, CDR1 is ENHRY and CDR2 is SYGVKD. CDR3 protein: CAIRQTGDNSPLHF. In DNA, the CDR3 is TGTGCCATCAGACAGACAGGGGATAATTCACCCCTCCACTTT.

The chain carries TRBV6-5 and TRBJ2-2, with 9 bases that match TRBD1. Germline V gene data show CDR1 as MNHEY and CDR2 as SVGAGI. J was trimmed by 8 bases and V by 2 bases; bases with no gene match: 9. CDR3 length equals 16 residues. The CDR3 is CASSYNTGGSGGELFF. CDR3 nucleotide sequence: TGTGCCAGCAGTTACAACACAGGGGGCTCTGGGGGGGAGCTGTTTTTT.

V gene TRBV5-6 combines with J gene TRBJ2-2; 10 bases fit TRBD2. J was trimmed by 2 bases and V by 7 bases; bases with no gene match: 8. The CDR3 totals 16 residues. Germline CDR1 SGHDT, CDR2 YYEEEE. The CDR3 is CASSGLAGANTGELFF. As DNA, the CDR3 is TGTGCCAGCTCGGGGCTAGCGGGAGCCAACACCGGGGAGCTGTTTTTT. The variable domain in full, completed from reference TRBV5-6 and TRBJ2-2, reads DAGVTQSPTHLIKTRGQQVTLRCSPKSGHDTVSWYQQALGQGPQFIFQYYEEEERQRGNFPDRFSGHQFPNYSSELNVNALLLGDSALYLCASSGLAGANTGELFFGEGSRLTVL.

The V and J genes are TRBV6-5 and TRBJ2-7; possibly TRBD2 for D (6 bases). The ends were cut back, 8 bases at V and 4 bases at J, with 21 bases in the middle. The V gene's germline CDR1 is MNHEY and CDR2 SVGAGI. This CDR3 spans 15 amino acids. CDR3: CASWQTGVDRYEQYF. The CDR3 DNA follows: TGTGCCAGCTGGCAAACGGGGGTCGACCGGTACGAGCAGTACTTC.

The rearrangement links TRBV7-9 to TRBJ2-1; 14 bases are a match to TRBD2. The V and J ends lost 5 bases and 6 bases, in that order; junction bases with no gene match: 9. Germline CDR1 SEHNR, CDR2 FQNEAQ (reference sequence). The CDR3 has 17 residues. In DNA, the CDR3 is TGTGCCAGCAGCACCCCTTCGACTAGCGGGAGGGTCAATGAGCAGTTCTTC. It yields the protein CASSTPSTSGRVNEQFF.

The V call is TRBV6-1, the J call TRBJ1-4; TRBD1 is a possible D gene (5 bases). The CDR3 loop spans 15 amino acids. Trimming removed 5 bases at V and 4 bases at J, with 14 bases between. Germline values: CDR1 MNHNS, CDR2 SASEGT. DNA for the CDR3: TGTGCCAGCAGTCCGCTAGACAGATATAATGAAAAACTGTTTTTT. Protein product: CASSPLDRYNEKLFF.

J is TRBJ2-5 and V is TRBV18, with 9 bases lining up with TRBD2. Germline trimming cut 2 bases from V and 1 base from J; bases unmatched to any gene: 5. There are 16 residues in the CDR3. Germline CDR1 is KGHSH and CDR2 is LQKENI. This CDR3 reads CASSPFSGGPQETQYF. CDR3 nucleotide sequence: TGTGCCAGCTCACCATTTAGCGGGGGACCCCAAGAGACCCAGTACTTC. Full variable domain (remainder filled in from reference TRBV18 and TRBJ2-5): NAGVMQNPRHLVRRRGQEARLRCSPMKGHSHVYWYRQLPEEGLKFMVYLQKENIIDESGMPKERFSAEFPKEGPSILRIQQVVRGDSAAYFCASSPFSGGPQETQYFGPGTRLLVL.

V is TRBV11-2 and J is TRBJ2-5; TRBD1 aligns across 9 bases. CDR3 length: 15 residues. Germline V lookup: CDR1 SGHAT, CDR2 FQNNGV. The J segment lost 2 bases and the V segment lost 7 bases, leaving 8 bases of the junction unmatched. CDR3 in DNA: TGTGCCAGCACCCTACAGGGGGCAAGGCAAGAGACCCAGTACTTC. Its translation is CASTLQGARQETQYF.

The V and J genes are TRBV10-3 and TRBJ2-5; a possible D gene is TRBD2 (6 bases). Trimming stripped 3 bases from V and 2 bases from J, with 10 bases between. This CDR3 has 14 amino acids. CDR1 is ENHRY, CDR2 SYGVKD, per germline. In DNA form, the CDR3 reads TGTGCCATCAGTGATCCGGGAGTACAAGAGACCCAGTACTTC. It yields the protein CAISDPGVQETQYF.

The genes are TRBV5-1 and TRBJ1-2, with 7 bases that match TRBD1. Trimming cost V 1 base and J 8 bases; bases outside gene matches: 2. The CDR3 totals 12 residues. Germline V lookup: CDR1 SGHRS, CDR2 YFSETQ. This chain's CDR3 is CASSLTGVGYTF. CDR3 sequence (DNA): TGCGCCAGCAGCTTGACAGGGGTGGGCTACACCTTC.

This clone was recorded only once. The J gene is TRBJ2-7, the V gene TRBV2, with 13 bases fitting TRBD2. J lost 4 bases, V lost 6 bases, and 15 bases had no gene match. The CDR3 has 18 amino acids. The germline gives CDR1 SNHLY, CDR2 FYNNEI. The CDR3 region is CASRKTSGRAGIEYEQYF. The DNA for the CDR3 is TGTGCCAGCAGAAAAACTAGCGGGAGGGCCGGGATTGAGTACGAGCAGTACTTC.

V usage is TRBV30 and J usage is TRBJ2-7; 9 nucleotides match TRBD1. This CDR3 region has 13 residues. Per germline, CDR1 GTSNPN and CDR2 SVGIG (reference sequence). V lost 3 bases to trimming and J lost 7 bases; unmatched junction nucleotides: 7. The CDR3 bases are TGTGCCTGGAGCCGGACAGGGGTGGGTGAGCAGTACTTC. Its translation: CAWSRTGVGEQYF.